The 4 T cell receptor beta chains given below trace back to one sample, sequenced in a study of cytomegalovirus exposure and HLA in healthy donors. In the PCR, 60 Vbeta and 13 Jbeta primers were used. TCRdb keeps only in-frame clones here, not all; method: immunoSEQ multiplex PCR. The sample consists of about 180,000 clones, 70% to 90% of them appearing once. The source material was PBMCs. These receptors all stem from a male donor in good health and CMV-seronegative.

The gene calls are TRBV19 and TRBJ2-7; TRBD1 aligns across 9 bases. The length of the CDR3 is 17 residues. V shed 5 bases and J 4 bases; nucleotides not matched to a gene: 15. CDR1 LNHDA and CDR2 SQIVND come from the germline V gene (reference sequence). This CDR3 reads CASSSFSSQGARYEQYF. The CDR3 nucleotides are TGTGCCAGTAGTTCTTTTTCTTCACAGGGGGCACGGTACGAGCAGTACTTC.

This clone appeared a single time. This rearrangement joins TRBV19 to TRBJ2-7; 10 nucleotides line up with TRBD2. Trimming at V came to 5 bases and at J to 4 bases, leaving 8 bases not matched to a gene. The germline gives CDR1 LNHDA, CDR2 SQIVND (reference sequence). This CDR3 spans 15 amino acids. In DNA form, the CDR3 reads TGTGCCAGTAGTCTCAGCGGGAGGGCAGGTTACGAGCAGTACTTC. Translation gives CASSLSGRAGYEQYF.

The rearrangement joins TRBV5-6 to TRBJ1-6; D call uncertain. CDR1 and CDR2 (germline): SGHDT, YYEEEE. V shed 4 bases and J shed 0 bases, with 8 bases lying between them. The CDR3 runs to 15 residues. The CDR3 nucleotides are TGTGCCAGCAGCCTCCTCCTCTCCTATAATTCACCCCTCCACTTT. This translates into CASSLLLSYNSPLHF.

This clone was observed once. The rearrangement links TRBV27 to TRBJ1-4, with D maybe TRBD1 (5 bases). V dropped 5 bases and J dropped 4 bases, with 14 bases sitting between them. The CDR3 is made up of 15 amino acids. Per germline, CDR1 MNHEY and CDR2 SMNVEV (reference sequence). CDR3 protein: CASSRGDLLNEKLFF. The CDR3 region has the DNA TGTGCCAGCAGTCGGGGGGACCTGCTTAATGAAAAACTGTTTTTT. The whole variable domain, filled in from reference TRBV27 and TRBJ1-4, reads EAQVTQNPRYLITVTGKKLTVTCSQNMNHEYMSWYRQDPGLGLRQIYYSMNVEVTDKGDVPEGYKVSRKEKRNFPLILESPSPNQTSLYFCASSRGDLLNEKLFFGSGTQLSVL.